One sample yielded the 29 T cell receptor beta chains listed below, sequenced in a study of blood T cell repertoires in COVID-19. This table comes from immunoSEQ multiplex PCR, and its TCRdb copy is limited to in-frame clones, with some not included. In the table there are 500,000 or so clones, about 90% of which are singletons. Sequences were obtained from PBMCs or T cells enriched from blood (not recorded which). The receptors stem from a woman aged 18-29 years who had recovered from COVID-19.

The chain carries TRBV4-1 and TRBJ1-4, with 9 bases aligning to TRBD1. The CDR3 totals 13 residues. Germline CDR1 and CDR2: MGHRA and YSYEKL. Unmatched junction bases numbered 8, after V lost 10 bases and J lost 8 bases. In DNA form, the CDR3 reads TGCGCCACAGCCGGGACAGGGAAAGAAAAACTGTTTTTT. Its translation: CATAGTGKEKLFF.

The chain's CDR3 is CSALGTGGYEQYF. The CDR3 DNA follows: TGCAGCGCTCTGGGGACAGGGGGCTACGAGCAGTACTTC. V is TRBV29-1 and J is TRBJ2-7; 11 bases line up with TRBD1. The CDR3 runs 13 residues. Germline V CDR1 and CDR2: SQVTM, ANQGSEA. V lost 7 bases and J lost 3; bases outside the gene matches: 5.

The chain carries TRBV29-1 and TRBJ1-1, with D possibly TRBD1 on 6 matching bases. The CDR3 runs 13 residues. Trimming removed 4 bases from V and 5 bases from J, with 14 bases in between. Germline V CDR1 and CDR2: SQVTM, ANQGSEA. CDR3: CSVGGRGGTEAFF. The CDR3 DNA reads TGCAGCGTTGGAGGTAGGGGGGGGACTGAAGCTTTCTTT. Based on the CDR3 plus reference TRBV29-1 and TRBJ1-1, the full variable domain is SAVISQKPSRDICQRGTSLTIQCQVDSQVTMMFWYRQQPGQSLTLIATANQGSEATYESGFVIDKFPISRPNLTFSTLTVSNMSPEDSSIYLCSVGGRGGTEAFFGQGTRLTVV.

The chain is built from TRBV12-3 or TRBV12-4 and TRBJ1-2; maybe TRBD1 (5 bases). With 3 bases removed from V and 8 bases from J, the gap between germline ends came to 13 bases. CDR3 size: 13 residues. The CDR3 loop reads CASSLGGIQGYTF. CDR3 bases: TGTGCCAGCAGTTTGGGGGGGATTCAAGGCTACACCTTC.

This rearrangement joins TRBV7-8 to TRBJ1-5; 9 bases are a match to TRBD1. CDR3 length equals 18 residues. The V segment lost 1 base and the J segment 2 bases; nucleotides outside the gene matches: 9. Germline-derived CDR1 and CDR2 are SGHVS and FQNEAQ. Here the CDR3 reads CASSLEGVGQGRNQPQHF. The CDR3 bases are TGTGCCAGCAGCTTAGAGGGGGTGGGACAGGGACGCAATCAGCCCCAGCATTTT.

This chain joins TRBV12-3 or TRBV12-4 and TRBJ1-2; a weak D match, TRBD1 (5 bases). This CDR3 has 13 amino acids. V lost 7 bases to trimming and J lost 8 bases, with 17 bases between them. CDR3 nucleotides: TGTGCCAGCACCTACCTAGGGGTTAAAGGCTACACCTTC. It codes for CASTYLGVKGYTF.

V is TRBV19 and J is TRBJ2-7; TRBD1 agrees at 11 bases. CDR3 size: 16 residues. Germline loops: CDR1 LNHDA, CDR2 SQIVND (reference sequence). Trimming cost V 5 bases and J 0 bases; bases outside gene matches: 6. CDR3 in DNA: TGTGCCAGTAGTGCCCGGGACAGGGGGGACTCCTACGAGCAGTACTTC. This gives the protein CASSARDRGDSYEQYF.

In this sample, this clone turned up a few times. One end of the junction varies from germline; a read error may be responsible. This rearrangement joins TRBV19 to TRBJ1-5; tentative D call: TRBD1 (6 bases). The CDR3 loop spans 11 amino acids. Germline V gene sequence: CDR1 LNHDA, CDR2 SQIVND (reference sequence). The CDR3 coding sequence is TGTGCCAGTAGTATCGGGGAGGGGGGCGGTTTT. It translates to CASSIGEGGGF. Combining the CDR3 with reference TRBV19 and TRBJ1-5 gives the whole variable domain DGGITQSPKYLFRKEGQNVTLSCEQNLNHDAMYWYRQDPGQGLRLIYYSQIVNDFQKGDIAEGYSVSREKKESFPLTVTSAQKNPTAFYLCASSIGEGGGFGDGTRLSIL.

The V gene is TRBV5-1, the J gene TRBJ2-3, with TRBD2 matching 7 bases. Germline CDR1 is SGHRS and CDR2 is YFSETQ. V trimming: 1 base; J trimming: 4 bases; junction bases outside the gene matches: 3. The CDR3 loop spans 14 amino acids. CDR3 residues: CASSLLAVPDTQYF. DNA for the CDR3: TGCGCCAGCAGCTTGCTAGCGGTCCCAGATACGCAGTATTTT.

This chain uses TRBV4-1 with TRBJ1-1; D is perhaps TRBD1 (6 bases). The CDR3 contains 14 residues. The V gene's germline CDR1 is MGHRA and CDR2 YSYEKL. Trimming shortened V by 4 bases and J by 1 base, and 10 bases separated the two germline ends. As DNA, the CDR3 is TGCGCCAGCAGCCCATTGGGACAGAACACTGAAGCTTTCTTT. As protein: CASSPLGQNTEAFF.

This chain connects TRBV5-1 to TRBJ2-5, with D possibly matching TRBD2 (6 bases). The germline V gene has CDR1 SGHRS and CDR2 YFSETQ. The CDR3 has 15 amino acids. Trimming removed 3 bases at V and 0 bases at J, with 12 bases between. The chain's CDR3 is CASSSTGTYQETQYF. CDR3 coding DNA: TGCGCCAGCAGCTCTACCGGGACTTACCAAGAGACCCAGTACTTC. The variable domain in full, completed from reference TRBV5-1 and TRBJ2-5, reads KAGVTQTPRYLIKTRGQQVTLSCSPISGHRSVSWYQQTPGQGLQFLFEYFSETQRNKGNFPGRFSGRQFSNSRSEMNVSTLELGDSALYLCASSSTGTYQETQYFGPGTRLLVL.

The chain links TRBV19 to TRBJ1-5, with 10 bases fitting TRBD1. This CDR3 region has 18 residues. In germline, CDR1 is LNHDA, CDR2 SQIVND (reference sequence). V lost 5 bases, J lost 8 bases, and 18 bases stayed unmatched. CDR3 loop: CASSLTPGQGILGEPQHF. The CDR3 DNA reads TGTGCCAGTAGTTTGACACCGGGACAGGGGATATTAGGGGAGCCCCAGCATTTT.

The rearrangement links TRBV30 to TRBJ2-7, with 7 nucleotides matching TRBD1. The V gene end was trimmed by 2 bases and the J gene end by 5 bases; junction bases not matched to a gene: 18. In germline, CDR1 is GTSNPN, CDR2 SVGIG (reference sequence). The CDR3 is 17 amino acids. CDR3 nucleotides: TGTGCCTGGAGTTCTTCTAGACAGGGCCCGGGCTGGGACGAGCAGTACTTC. Residues: CAWSSSRQGPGWDEQYF.

J is TRBJ2-2 and V is TRBV5-1; 11 positions match TRBD2. From germline, CDR1 is SGHRS and CDR2 YFSETQ. Germline trimming cut 2 bases from V and 6 bases from J; bases unmatched to any gene: 3. The CDR3 has 15 residues. For the CDR3, the DNA is TGCGCCAGCAGCTTTAGCGGGGGGGCCTCCGGGGAGCTGTTTTTT. Amino acids: CASSFSGGASGELFF. The whole variable domain, filled in from reference TRBV5-1 and TRBJ2-2, reads KAGVTQTPRYLIKTRGQQVTLSCSPISGHRSVSWYQQTPGQGLQFLFEYFSETQRNKGNFPGRFSGRQFSNSRSEMNVSTLELGDSALYLCASSFSGGASGELFFGEGSRLTVL.

This clone was detected a few times. The rearrangement links TRBV6-5 to TRBJ1-1; D remains unclear. CDR1 is MNHEY and CDR2 is SVGAGI in the germline V gene. This CDR3 has 15 amino acids. V was trimmed by 6 bases and J by 0 bases, leaving 14 bases between them. The CDR3 region has the DNA TGTGCCAGCAGCGTCAGAGGGATTATGAACACTGAAGCTTTCTTT. Protein: CASSVRGIMNTEAFF.

The chain has TRBV7-2 and TRBJ2-5; 9 bases align to TRBD2. Germline CDR1 reads SGHTA; CDR2 reads FQGNSA. J was trimmed by 2 bases and V by 3 bases; bases with no gene match: 1. The CDR3 covers 14 residues. In DNA, the CDR3 is TGTGCCAGCAGCTTTAGCGGGGGTCAAGAGACCCAGTACTTC. It translates to CASSFSGGQETQYF.

This clone has just a few counts. The chain joins TRBV4-1 to TRBJ1-4; TRBD1 aligns across 9 bases. There are 18 residues in the CDR3. Germline CDR1 reads MGHRA; CDR2 reads YSYEKL. V gave up 3 bases and J gave up 4 bases; unmatched junction bases: 12. CDR3 region: CASSQDGTGRVYNEKLFF. DNA for the CDR3: TGCGCCAGCAGCCAGGACGGGACAGGGCGCGTTTATAATGAAAAACTGTTTTTT.

As for this clone: Other DNA variants within this sample encode the same CDR3. The chain employs TRBV7-9 and TRBJ1-2; maybe TRBD1 (6 bases). Per the germline V gene, CDR1 is SEHNR and CDR2 is FQNEAQ (reference sequence). Trimming pared 5 bases from V and 2 bases from J, leaving 9 bases between. The CDR3 totals 13 residues. CDR3 region: CASSVDSNYGYTF. The DNA for the CDR3 is TGTGCCAGCAGCGTGGACAGCAACTATGGCTACACCTTC.

The V gene is TRBV7-2, the J gene TRBJ1-5; D is unresolved. Germline loops: CDR1 SGHTA, CDR2 FQGNSA. This CDR3 region has 14 residues. Trimming took off 3 bases at V and 4 bases at J, with 10 bases between the two ends. In nucleotides, the CDR3 is TGTGCCAGCAGCTTGAGCGGGATGAATCAGCCCCAGCATTTT. It specifies CASSLSGMNQPQHF.

V and J are TRBV30 and TRBJ1-5; 7 nucleotides line up with TRBD1. The CDR3 sequence is 12 residues long. Losses at the gene ends were 6 bases for V and 2 bases for J; bases not matched to a gene: 1. In germline, CDR1 is GTSNPN, CDR2 SVGIG (reference sequence). In DNA form, the CDR3 reads TGTGCCTGTCAGGGGGGCAATCAGCCCCAGCATTTT. Its translation is CACQGGNQPQHF. Based on the CDR3 plus reference TRBV30 and TRBJ1-5, the full variable domain is SQTIHQWPATLVQPVGSPLSLECTVEGTSNPNLYWYRQAAGRGLQLLFYSVGIGQISSEVPQNLSASRPQDRQFILSSKKLLLSDSGFYLCACQGGNQPQHFGDGTRLSIL.

The chain uses TRBV28 and TRBJ1-2, with a possible D match to TRBD1 (5 bases). There are 13 residues in the CDR3. Trimming took 8 bases from V and 6 from J, leaving 16 bases between them. Germline V gene lookup returns CDR1 MDHEN and CDR2 SYDVKM. The CDR3 nucleotides are TGTGCCAGCGCGGTTGGGGGGAGTCATGGCTACACCTTC. It yields the protein CASAVGGSHGYTF.

In its sample, this clone was seen once. V gene TRBV5-6 combines with J gene TRBJ1-5; D is possibly TRBD1 (6 bases). The CDR3 length is 14 residues. Germline V CDR1 and CDR2: SGHDT, YYEEEE. The ends were cut back, 2 bases at V and 6 bases at J, with 12 bases in the middle. The CDR3 protein is CASSFGTGPQPQHF. CDR3 nucleotide sequence: TGTGCCAGCAGCTTCGGAACAGGGCCTCAGCCCCAGCATTTT.

This clone was found a few times. V and J are TRBV3-1 (or the pseudogene TRBV3-2) and TRBJ2-7; 8 nucleotides align to TRBD1. This CDR3 is 14 amino acids long. V trimming: 4 bases; J trimming: 4 bases; junction bases outside the gene matches: 6. Germline loops: CDR1 LGHDT, CDR2 YNNKEL (reference sequence). In nucleotides, the CDR3 is TGTGCCAGCAGCCCGACAGGGGTTGGGTACGAGCAGTACTTC. It encodes CASSPTGVGYEQYF.

The chain is built from TRBV19 and TRBJ1-2; 7 nucleotides line up with TRBD1. The germline V gene has CDR1 LNHDA and CDR2 SQIVND (reference sequence). The CDR3 is 15 amino acids. The V segment lost 3 bases and the J segment 4 bases; nucleotides outside the gene matches: 8. The CDR3 reads CASSIAGQPFYGYTF. The CDR3 DNA reads TGTGCCAGTAGTATTGCGGGACAGCCTTTCTATGGCTACACCTTC.

This chain joins TRBV7-9 and TRBJ1-1; a weak D match, TRBD1 (6 bases). Looked up from germline, CDR1 is SEHNR and CDR2 is FQNEAQ (reference sequence). Trimming shortened V by 5 bases and J by 2 bases, and 15 bases separated the two germline ends. CDR3 length: 15 amino acids. The CDR3 DNA reads as TGTGCCAGCAGCCACATGACAGGAATCAACACTGAAGCTTTCTTT. Protein: CASSHMTGINTEAFF.

The J gene is TRBJ1-2, the V gene TRBV5-1; TRBD1 agrees at 8 bases. V was clipped by 4 bases and J by 5 bases; unmatched bases: 10. The CDR3 totals 15 residues. The V gene's germline CDR1 is SGHRS and CDR2 YFSETQ. This chain's CDR3 is CASSPSDRAYYGYTF. For the CDR3, the DNA is TGCGCCAGCAGCCCTTCGGACAGGGCTTATTATGGCTACACCTTC.

This sequence joins TRBV9 and TRBJ1-4, with 11 bases identical to TRBD1. CDR3 length: 16 residues. Germline loops: CDR1 SGDLS, CDR2 YYNGEE. V lost 1 base and J lost 7; bases outside the gene matches: 6. CDR3 sequence (DNA): TGTGCCAGCAGCGTATCTACCGGGACAGGGGGTGAAAAACTGTTTTTT. Its translation: CASSVSTGTGGEKLFF.

The gene calls are TRBV6-5 and TRBJ2-7; D gene ambiguous. Trimming cost V 9 bases and J 2 bases, with 5 bases left between them. The CDR3 extends over 10 amino acids. Germline V gene data show CDR1 as MNHEY and CDR2 as SVGAGI. The CDR3: CASTAYEQYF. In DNA form, the CDR3 reads TGTGCCAGTACAGCCTACGAGCAGTACTTC.

The genes are TRBV7-8 and TRBJ1-2; perhaps TRBD1 as D (5 bases). CDR3 size: 14 residues. V was clipped by 3 bases and J by 4 bases, with 12 bases between them. Germline V gene data show CDR1 as SGHVS and CDR2 as FQNEAQ. The CDR3 nucleotides read TGTGCCAGCAGCTTCGCAAAAGGGGTCTATGGCTACACCTTC. Amino acids: CASSFAKGVYGYTF.